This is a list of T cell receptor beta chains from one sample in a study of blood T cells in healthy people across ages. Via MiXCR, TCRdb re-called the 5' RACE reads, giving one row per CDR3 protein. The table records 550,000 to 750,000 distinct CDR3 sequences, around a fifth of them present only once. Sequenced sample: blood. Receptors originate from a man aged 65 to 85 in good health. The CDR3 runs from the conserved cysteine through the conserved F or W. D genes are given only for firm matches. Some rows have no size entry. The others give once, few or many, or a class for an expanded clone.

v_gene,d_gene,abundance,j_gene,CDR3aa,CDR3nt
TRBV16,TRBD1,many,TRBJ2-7,CASSPGTGGTYEQYF,TGTGCCAGCAGCCCCGGGACAGGGGGAACCTACGAGCAGTACTTC
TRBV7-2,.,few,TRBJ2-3,CASSLAGTLSTDTQYF,TGTGCCAGCAGCTTAGCTGGGACACTTAGCACAGATACGCAGTATTTT
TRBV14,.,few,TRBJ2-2,CASSARGILAANTGELFF,TGTGCCAGCAGCGCACGGGGCATTCTAGCAGCGAACACCGGGGAGCTGTTTTTT
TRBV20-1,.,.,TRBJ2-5,CSKPPGLQETQYF,TGCAGTAAACCGCCAGGGCTCCAAGAGACCCAGTACTTC
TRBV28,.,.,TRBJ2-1,CASRNRLVPYNEQFF,TGTGCCAGCAGAAATCGGCTAGTTCCTTACAATGAGCAGTTCTTC
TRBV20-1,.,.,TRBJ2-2,CSARVESTGELFF,TGCAGTGCTAGAGTGGAGTCCACCGGGGAGCTGTTTTTT
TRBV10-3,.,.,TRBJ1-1,CAISDISTEAFF,TGTGCCATCAGTGATATAAGCACTGAAGCTTTCTTT
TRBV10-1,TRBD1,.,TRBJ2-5,CASSDRQGSQETQYF,TGCGCCAGCAGTGACCGACAGGGGAGTCAAGAGACCCAGTACTTC
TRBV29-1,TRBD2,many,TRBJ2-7,CSVVSGRDPYEQYF,TGCAGCGTAGTTAGCGGGAGGGACCCCTACGAGCAGTACTTC
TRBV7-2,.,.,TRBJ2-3,CASSSGLQPSTDTQYF,TGTGCCAGCAGCTCGGGACTTCAACCCAGCACAGATACGCAGTATTTT
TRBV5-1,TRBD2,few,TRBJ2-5,CASSVPGLQETQYF,TGCGCCAGCAGCGTCCCGGGACTACAAGAGACCCAGTACTTC
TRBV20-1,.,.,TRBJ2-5,CSAQPSDRKRGETQYF,TGCAGTGCCCAACCTTCTGACCGGAAACGGGGCGAGACCCAGTACTTC
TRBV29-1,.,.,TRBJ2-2,CSVRRGSNTGELFF,TGCAGCGTCAGGCGGGGATCGAACACCGGGGAGCTGTTTTTT
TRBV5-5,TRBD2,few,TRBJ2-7,CASSFSIAGGRGNEQYF,TGTGCCAGCAGCTTCTCCATAGCGGGAGGGCGAGGAAACGAGCAGTACTTC
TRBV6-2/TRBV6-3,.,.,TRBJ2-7,CASSFAAVQYF,TGTGCCAGCAGTTTCGCTGCCGTGCAGTACTTC
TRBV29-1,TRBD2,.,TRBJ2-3,CSVFRGPGLAGGTDTQYF,TGCAGCGTTTTCAGAGGACCGGGACTAGCGGGAGGAACAGATACGCAGTATTTT
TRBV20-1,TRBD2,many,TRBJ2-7,CSAATEREYTKQYF,TGCAGTGCCGCGACTGAGCGGGAATATACGAAGCAGTACTTC
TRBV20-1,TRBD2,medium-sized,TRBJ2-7,CSASGRAPYEQYF,TGCAGTGCTAGCGGGAGGGCCCCCTACGAGCAGTACTTC
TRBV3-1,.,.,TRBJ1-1,CASSHSDRLNTEAFF,TGTGCCAGCAGCCATTCCGACAGACTGAACACTGAAGCTTTCTTT
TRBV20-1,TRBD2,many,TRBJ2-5,CSAREGTRKQETQYF,TGCAGTGCTAGAGAGGGGACTAGAAAGCAAGAGACCCAGTACTTC
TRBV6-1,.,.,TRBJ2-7,CASSKADSSLLEQYF,TGTGCCAGCAGTAAGGCCGACAGTAGCCTACTCGAGCAGTACTTC
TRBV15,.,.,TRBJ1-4,CATSRDGLGEKLFF,TGTGCCACCAGCAGAGATGGGCTGGGTGAAAAACTGTTTTTT
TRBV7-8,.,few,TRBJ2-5,CASSLDRSETQYF,TGTGCCAGCAGCTTAGACAGATCGGAGACCCAGTACTTC
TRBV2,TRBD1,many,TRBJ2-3,CASSAGTGGTDTQYF,TGTGCCAGCAGTGCCGGGACAGGGGGCACAGATACGCAGTATTTT
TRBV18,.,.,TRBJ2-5,CASSPPGEQETQYF,TGTGCCAGCTCACCACCAGGGGAACAAGAGACCCAGTACTTC
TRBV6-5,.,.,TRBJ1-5,CASRLGQNWPQHF,TGTGCCAGCAGGCTGGGACAAAACTGGCCCCAGCATTTT
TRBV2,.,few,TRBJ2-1,CASSEAGQGPGNEQFF,TGTGCCAGCAGTGAAGCTGGGCAGGGTCCCGGCAATGAGCAGTTCTTC
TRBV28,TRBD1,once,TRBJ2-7,CASSWLRDRNQYF,TGTGCCAGCAGTTGGCTCCGGGACAGGAACCAGTACTTC
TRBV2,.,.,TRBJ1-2,CASSERGLAGTF,TGTGCCAGCAGTGAAAGAGGCCTGGCAGGCACCTTC
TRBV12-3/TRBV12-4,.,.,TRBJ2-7,CASSPRRSSYEQYF,TGTGCCAGCAGTCCCCGAAGAAGCTCCTACGAGCAGTACTTC
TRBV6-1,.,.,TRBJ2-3,CASSESLGGTDTQYF,TGTGCCAGCAGTGAATCCCTAGGCGGCACAGATACGCAGTATTTT
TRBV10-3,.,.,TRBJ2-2,CAISAQTSGELFF,TGTGCCATCAGTGCCCAGACTAGCGGGGAGCTGTTTTTT
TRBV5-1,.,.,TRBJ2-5,CASSLVQGGGSETQYF,TGCGCCAGCAGCTTGGTTCAGGGGGGTGGATCGGAGACCCAGTACTTC
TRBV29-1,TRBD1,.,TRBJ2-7,CSVAGQGETYEQYF,TGCAGCGTCGCGGGACAGGGGGAAACCTACGAGCAGTACTTC